Listed below are T cell receptor beta chains from one sample, sequenced in a study of shared clonotypes between healthy human individuals. Assay: immunoSEQ multiplex PCR; the TCRdb copy retains only in-frame clones and omits some. The sample records some 1,600,000 clones, around 98% being singletons. Source material: naive CD4+ T cells sorted from blood. The receptor source for this set is a man younger than 45 in good health. Each CDR3 is given with its conserved first and last residue. D genes are given only for firm matches.

CDR3 length	J gene	D gene	V gene	CDR3 DNA	CDR3 protein
18	TRBJ2-7	TRBD2	TRBV7-8	TGTGCCAGCAGCCCACCGGCCGGGCGGGAGGGCTTATTCTACGAGCAGTACTTC	CASSPPAGREGLFYEQYF
15	TRBJ1-3	-	TRBV5-1	TGCGCCAGCAGCCCGGTGGTGGGAACGGGAAACACCATATATTTT	CASSPVVGTGNTIYF
13	TRBJ2-7	-	TRBV10-3	TGTGCCATCAGTGTGGCGGGATCCTACGAGCAGTACTTC	CAISVAGSYEQYF
12	TRBJ2-1	-	TRBV9	TGTGCCAGCAGCGTGTGGGCTGGTGAGCAGTTCTTC	CASSVWAGEQFF
15	TRBJ2-7	-	TRBV5-1	TGCGCCAGCAGCTTGGGGGTAGGGGAAGCCTACGAGCAGTACTTC	CASSLGVGEAYEQYF
14	TRBJ2-6	-	TRBV6-1	TGTGCCAGCAGTAAATTCTCTGGGGCCAACGTCCTGACTTTC	CASSKFSGANVLTF
16	TRBJ2-7	TRBD1	TRBV7-2	TGTGCCAGCAGCCCTCGGGACAGGGGGCTGATATACGAGCAGTACTTC	CASSPRDRGLIYEQYF
16	TRBJ2-7	TRBD2	TRBV4-2	TGTGCCAGCAGCCGGGGTGGGCGGGAGCCCACCTACGAGCAGTACTTC	CASSRGGREPTYEQYF
18	TRBJ1-3	-	TRBV4-3	TGCGCCAGCAGCCAAGCTCCGTCGGGGAGAAGCTCTGGAAACACCATATATTTT	CASSQAPSGRSSGNTIYF
18	TRBJ2-3	TRBD2	TRBV5-1	TGCGCCAGCGGAAAACTACGTACGGGACGGGAGGTAGCAGATACGCAGTATTTT	CASGKLRTGREVADTQYF
15	TRBJ2-1	TRBD2	TRBV7-6	TGTGCCAGCAGCTTAGTAGCGGGTACCTACAATGAGCAGTTCTTC	CASSLVAGTYNEQFF
13	TRBJ2-3	-	TRBV18	TGTGCCAGCTCACCACCCTCCCAGGATACGCAGTATTTT	CASSPPSQDTQYF
15	TRBJ1-5	-	TRBV19	TGTGCCAGTAGTATACTTCCCGTCCTACATCAGCCCCAGCATTTT	CASSILPVLHQPQHF
15	TRBJ2-7	-	TRBV28	TGTGCCAGCAGTTCGCCCGGGGCAGCCTCCTACGAGCAGTACTTC	CASSSPGAASYEQYF
13	TRBJ2-7	-	TRBV5-1	TGCGCCAGCAGCCCCTCAGGGCCCCACGAGCAGTACTTC	CASSPSGPHEQYF
17	TRBJ2-7	TRBD1	TRBV18	TGTGCCAGCTCACCGTCCATGGGGACAGGGAAAACCTACGAGCAGTACTTC	CASSPSMGTGKTYEQYF
13	TRBJ1-4	TRBD1	TRBV6-5	TGTGCCAGCAGGGGACAGCCGAATGAAAAACTGTTTTTT	CASRGQPNEKLFF
14	TRBJ2-7	-	TRBV19	TGTGCCAGTAGTGTCCGGGACGGGTTCTACGAGCAGTACTTC	CASSVRDGFYEQYF
15	TRBJ2-1	TRBD2	TRBV6-6	TGTGCCAGCAGCGAAAGCGGGAGGGCGTACAATGAGCAGTTCTTC	CASSESGRAYNEQFF
11	TRBJ1-1	-	TRBV7-2	TGTGCCAGCAGCTTGAAGGGCGAAGCTTTCTTT	CASSLKGEAFF
15	TRBJ2-4	TRBD1	TRBV28	TGTGCCAGCAGTTCTACCGGGACAGGGGACGACATTCAGTACTTC	CASSSTGTGDDIQYF
17	TRBJ1-2	TRBD1	TRBV18	TGTGCCAGCTCTCCCACCGCGGACAGGCGCTATAACTATGGCTACACCTTC	CASSPTADRRYNYGYTF
15	TRBJ2-1	-	TRBV5-1	TGCGCCAGCAGCTTGGAAGCGGCTTACTACAATGAGCAGTTCTTC	CASSLEAAYYNEQFF
16	TRBJ2-5	-	TRBV9	TGTGCCAGCAGCGTAGCCAGACACCTGGGGCAAGAGACCCAGTACTTC	CASSVARHLGQETQYF